Described below is a single T cell receptor beta chain sequence and its context. The repertoire was sequenced with immunoSEQ multiplex PCR; TCRdb's copy has only in-frame clones and lacks some. The table lists some 130,000 clones, over 75% of them singletons, with approximately 2.7% in the top ten. This entry comes from a study of control samples from healthy donors and cancer patients. The CDR3 totals 13 residues. CDR1 and CDR2 (germline): SGHAT, FQNNGV. The V end lost 6 bases, the J end lost 2 bases, and 11 bases lay between the germline ends. Sequencing used blood. V usage is TRBV11-2 and J usage is TRBJ2-7; tentative D call: TRBD2 (5 bases). This clonotype originated in a man between 18 and 29 years old in good health. Here the CDR3 reads CASRRVGAYEQYV. CDR3 in DNA: TGTGCCAGCAGACGGGTGGGAGCCTACGAGCAGTACGTC.